What follows are 2 T cell receptor beta chains derived from one specimen sequenced in a study of early T cells in non-severe SARS-CoV-2 infection. TCRdb re-analysed the 5' RACE reads in MiXCR, keeping a single row per CDR3 protein. The sample holds about 94,000 distinct CDR3 sequences, about 13% seen once. The sample taken for sequencing was whole blood. The receptors stem from an adult who was a healthcare worker with PCR-confirmed SARS-CoV-2 infection or an uninfected control (not recorded which).

This clonotype was recorded a few times. V is TRBV20-1 and J is TRBJ2-1; 8 bases align to TRBD2. This CDR3 has 17 amino acids. Germline lookup yields CDR1 DFQATT and CDR2 SNEGSKA (reference sequence). V trimming: 0 bases; J trimming: 0 bases; junction bases outside the gene matches: 7. In DNA, the CDR3 is TGCAGTGCTAGAGATTCAAAACTAGCGGTCTCCTACAATGAGCAGTTCTTC. Translating gives CSARDSKLAVSYNEQFF.

The genes are TRBV3-1 and TRBJ2-5; D call uncertain. V shed 0 bases and J shed 4 bases, with 9 bases lying between them. CDR1 and CDR2 from the germline V gene are LGHDT and YNNKEL (reference sequence). The CDR3 length is 14 residues. CDR3 sequence reads: CASSQDTKGETQYF. CDR3 DNA: TGTGCCAGCAGCCAAGATACGAAGGGAGAGACCCAGTACTTC.